Presented here are 29 T cell receptor beta chains from one specimen sequenced in a study of human T cells and chemical hapten exposure. TCRdb recomputed calls from the 5' RACE reads with MiXCR, one row per CDR3 protein. The repertoire holds tens of thousands of distinct CDR3 sequences, roughly 15% seen once, with about 6.8% in the top ten. The template was total RNA from unfractionated whole blood. Receptor source: a female donor in good health.

This clonotype was observed a handful of times. CDR3 sequence (DNA): TGCGCCAGCAGCTTGGGAGAAATCCTTCCTTTTAGCACAGATACGCAGTATTTT. It is translated as CASSLGEILPFSTDTQYF. The chain joins TRBV5-1 to TRBJ2-3; D gene unclear. V was pared by 0 bases and J by 0 bases, with 17 bases between. The CDR3 consists of 18 residues. CDR1 SGHRS and CDR2 YFSETQ come from the germline V gene.

This clonotype has only a few counts. Since no conserved phenylalanine or tryptophan closes the CDR3, a read error is the likely cause. No DNA is shown, since the ends of the CDR3 on it are uncertain; the CDR3 is the one TCRdb lists. The V call is TRBV11-2, the J call TRBJ2-7; no check of the table's D call, TRBD2, against the DNA was made. Germline loops: CDR1 SGHAT, CDR2 FQNNGV. The CDR3 length equals 11 residues, ends included. CDR3 region: CASSAGGTSQY.

This clonotype turned up a few times. CDR3 nucleotides: TGCGCCAGCAGCCAAGAAAAACGGGGGGTTAGTAGGCATGAGCAGTTCTTC. Translated, it gives CASSQEKRGVSRHEQFF. J is TRBJ2-1 and V is TRBV4-1, with 7 bases lining up with TRBD2. This CDR3 has 17 amino acids. Germline-derived CDR1 and CDR2 are MGHRA and YSYEKL. The V gene end was trimmed by 0 bases and the J gene end by 8 bases; junction bases not matched to a gene: 13.

The V and J genes are TRBV4-3 and TRBJ1-2; D is ambiguous. The CDR3 sequence is 15 residues long. Trimming left V 0 bases short and J 8 bases short, with 16 bases between. Looked up from germline, CDR1 is LGHNA and CDR2 is YSLEER. The CDR3 DNA follows: TGCGCCAGCAGCCAAGAATCGACACATAGAAGGGGCTACACCTTC. Translated, it gives CASSQESTHRRGYTF.

This clonotype was counted only a few times. The rearrangement links TRBV11-2 to TRBJ1-2; the D is unclear. CDR3 size: 14 residues. Germline V gene data show CDR1 as SGHAT and CDR2 as FQNNGV. The V end lost 4 bases, the J end lost 8 bases, and 17 bases lay between the germline ends. Here the CDR3 DNA reads TGTGCCAGCAGCTCCTTTAGGAGGCAAGGAGGCTACACCTTC. It is translated as CASSSFRRQGGYTF.

This clonotype was observed at least ten times. The chain joins TRBV7-9 to TRBJ2-2, with 9 bases aligning to TRBD2. CDR1 and CDR2 (germline): SEHNR, FQNEAQ (reference sequence). V lost 6 bases, J lost 1 base, and 6 bases stayed unmatched. The CDR3 contains 16 residues. The CDR3 region is CASRTSSGKNTGELFF. The CDR3 region has the DNA TGTGCCAGCAGGACGTCTAGCGGGAAGAACACCGGGGAGCTGTTTTTT.

This clonotype was picked up a small number of times. The chain couples TRBV30 to TRBJ2-1; D perhaps matches TRBD2 (5 bases). V was pared by 3 bases and J by 2 bases, with 8 bases between. This CDR3 is 13 amino acids long. Germline assignment: CDR1 GTSNPN and CDR2 SVGIG (reference sequence). The DNA of the CDR3 is TGTGCCTGGAGGGACTCACCCTACAATGAGCAGTTCTTC. Protein: CAWRDSPYNEQFF.

This clonotype was seen more than once but under ten times. The chain combines TRBV6-2 or TRBV6-3 with TRBJ2-1; 8 bases agree with TRBD2. The germline V gene encodes CDR1 MNHEY and CDR2 SVGEGT. With V trimmed by 7 bases and J by 11 bases, 13 bases remained unmatched. The CDR3 is 14 residues long. As DNA, the CDR3 is TGTGCCAGCACCCTGCCCGTAGCGGGAACCCAGCAGTTCTTC. It encodes CASTLPVAGTQQFF.

In this sample, this clonotype turned up a few times. This sequence joins TRBV6-6 and TRBJ1-1; D gene uncertain. This CDR3 comprises 13 residues. Trimming left V 6 bases short and J 1 base short, with 9 bases between. Germline CDR1 is MNHNY and CDR2 is SVGAGI (reference sequence). CDR3 nucleotides: TGTGCCAGCAGGCTCAAGAAGAACACTGAAGCTTTCTTT. This translates into CASRLKKNTEAFF.

This clonotype was recorded many times. In DNA, the CDR3 is TGTGCCAGCAGCTTAGGGCAGACTAGCGGGAGCACAGATACGCAGTATTTT. This translates into CASSLGQTSGSTDTQYF. The chain employs TRBV7-2 and TRBJ2-3, with 10 bases identical to TRBD2. CDR3 size: 17 residues. Germline-derived CDR1 and CDR2 are SGHTA and FQGNSA. Trimming at V came to 1 base and at J to 0 bases, leaving 4 bases not matched to a gene.

This sequence joins TRBV28 and TRBJ2-4, with 10 bases identical to TRBD1. The V gene's germline CDR1 is MDHEN and CDR2 SYDVKM. The CDR3 spans 17 residues. The V gene end was trimmed by 6 bases and the J gene end by 4 bases; junction bases not matched to a gene: 12. As DNA, the CDR3 is TGTGCCAGCAGCCCGGGGACAGGGGCTATTATAAAAAACATTCAGTACTTC. Translation: CASSPGTGAIIKNIQYF.

In its sample, this clonotype was seen many times. The chain couples TRBV13 to TRBJ1-3, with a weak D call TRBD1 (6 bases). The V gene lost 2 bases and the J gene lost 1 base, with 15 bases spanning the gap. This CDR3 region has 17 residues. Germline V gene sequence: CDR1 PRHDT, CDR2 FYEKMQ (reference sequence). The CDR3 is CASSLPGDYRSGNTIYF. The DNA for the CDR3 is TGTGCCAGCAGCTTACCAGGGGACTACCGATCTGGAAACACCATATATTTT.

A few counts support this clonotype. CDR3 residues: CASSLARGYEQYF. Here the CDR3 DNA reads TGTGCCAGCAGCTTAGCGAGGGGGTACGAGCAGTACTTC. V gene TRBV7-8 combines with J gene TRBJ2-7; tentatively, D is TRBD1 (6 bases). The CDR3 extends over 13 amino acids. Trimming left V 0 bases short and J 4 bases short, with 7 bases between. Germline V gene data show CDR1 as SGHVS and CDR2 as FQNEAQ. The variable domain in full, with the rest retrieved from reference TRBV7-8 and TRBJ2-7, is GAGVSQSPRYKVAKRGQDVALRCDPISGHVSLFWYQQALGQGPEFLTYFQNEAQLDKSGLPSDRFFAERPEGSVSTLKIQRTQQEDSAVYLCASSLARGYEQYFGPGTRLTVT.

This clonotype came up a few times. The chain joins TRBV18 to TRBJ1-1, with D possibly being TRBD1 (5 bases). V was trimmed by 6 bases and J by 1 base, leaving 9 bases between them. Germline CDR1 and CDR2: KGHSH and LQKENI. The CDR3 covers 13 residues. Here the CDR3 reads CASSYQGNTEAFF. DNA of the CDR3: TGTGCCAGCTCGTACCAGGGGAACACTGAAGCTTTCTTT.

The table lists this clonotype with a count of one. This rearrangement joins TRBV27 to TRBJ2-3; 8 bases agree with TRBD1. V dropped 6 bases and J dropped 0; count of bases not matched to a gene: 5. CDR3 size: 15 residues. Germline lookup yields CDR1 MNHEY and CDR2 SMNVEV (reference sequence). In DNA, the CDR3 is TGTGCCAGCAGGGGTCAGGGGGCTAGCACAGATACGCAGTATTTT. As protein: CASRGQGASTDTQYF.

This clonotype has just a few counts. The chain combines TRBV30 with TRBJ2-1, with 10 positions matching TRBD1. The CDR3 contains 13 residues. Losses at the gene ends were 6 bases for V and 2 bases for J; bases not matched to a gene: 1. The germline V gene encodes CDR1 GTSNPN and CDR2 SVGIG (reference sequence). As DNA, the CDR3 is TGTGCCTGCGGACAGGGGGCCTACAATGAGCAGTTCTTC. Its translation: CACGQGAYNEQFF.

This clonotype was detected a few times. The chain employs TRBV28 and TRBJ2-7, with unresolved D. The V and J ends lost 1 base and 7 bases respectively, with 11 bases between them. In germline, CDR1 is MDHEN, CDR2 SYDVKM. The CDR3 contains 13 residues. CDR3 in DNA: TGTGCCAGCAGTTTATCAGTGGTGGGGGAGCAGTACTTC. It is translated as CASSLSVVGEQYF.

This clonotype was found many times. This chain connects TRBV7-2 to TRBJ2-4; 7 bases match TRBD2. Germline CDR1 is SGHTA and CDR2 is FQGNSA. There are 15 residues in the CDR3. V lost 1 base to trimming and J lost 8 bases; unmatched junction nucleotides: 8. The CDR3 DNA reads TGTGCCAGCAGCTTAGTGGGGGGGACGGGGGACATTCAGTACTTC. It yields the protein CASSLVGGTGDIQYF.

The genes are TRBV18 and TRBJ1-6, with 7 bases matching TRBD1. The germline V gene has CDR1 KGHSH and CDR2 LQKENI. The V and J ends lost 2 bases and 6 bases, in that order; junction bases with no gene match: 7. This CDR3 region has 16 residues. The CDR3 region is CASSPTGESRNSPLHF. CDR3 nucleotide sequence: TGTGCCAGCTCACCAACAGGGGAGTCGCGTAATTCACCCCTCCACTTT. The full variable domain, rest sourced from reference TRBV18 and TRBJ1-6, is NAGVMQNPRHLVRRRGQEARLRCSPMKGHSHVYWYRQLPEEGLKFMVYLQKENIIDESGMPKERFSAEFPKEGPSILRIQQVVRGDSAAYFCASSPTGESRNSPLHFGNGTRLTVT.

This clonotype showed up just a few times. The chain uses TRBV6-2 or TRBV6-3 and TRBJ1-1, with 11 nucleotides matching TRBD1. This CDR3 has 15 amino acids. The J segment lost 5 bases and the V segment lost 4 bases, leaving 6 bases of the junction unmatched. CDR1 and CDR2 (germline): MNHEY, SVGEGT. The CDR3 nucleotides read TGTGCCAGCAGTTTACAGGGGACAGGGGGGACTGAAGCTTTCTTT. It specifies CASSLQGTGGTEAFF.

The sample holds a few counts of this clonotype. The gene calls are TRBV7-8 and TRBJ1-4, with 10 bases aligning to TRBD1. Germline V gives CDR1 SGHVS, CDR2 FQNEAQ. The CDR3 has 17 residues. J lost 5 bases, V lost 3 bases, and 9 bases had no gene match. The CDR3 DNA sequence: TGTGCCAGCAGCTTCGGACAGGGGGGCGCTTGGAATGAAAAACTGTTTTTT. This encodes CASSFGQGGAWNEKLFF. The variable domain in full, completed from reference TRBV7-8 and TRBJ1-4, reads GAGVSQSPRYKVAKRGQDVALRCDPISGHVSLFWYQQALGQGPEFLTYFQNEAQLDKSGLPSDRFFAERPEGSVSTLKIQRTQQEDSAVYLCASSFGQGGAWNEKLFFGSGTQLSVL.

Details on this clonotype: One end of the junction is discordant with germline, which a read error may explain. The chain links TRBV4-1 to TRBJ2-1; D not certain. The CDR3 length is 15 residues. The germline V gene has CDR1 MGHRA and CDR2 YSYEKL. CDR3 sequence reads: CAGSQDPPPPNEQFF. The CDR3 nucleotides read TGCGCCGGCAGCCAAGATCCTCCACCCCCCAATGAGCAGTTCTTC.

In its sample, this clonotype was seen a few times. This chain connects TRBV27 to TRBJ1-5; D remains unclear. Trimming pared 0 bases from V and 3 bases from J, leaving 12 bases between. The CDR3 is 16 residues long. Per germline, CDR1 MNHEY and CDR2 SMNVEV (reference sequence). DNA for the CDR3: TGTGCCAGCAGTTTATCGAGAGTAGCGTCCAATCAGCCCCAGCATTTT. Encoded protein: CASSLSRVASNQPQHF.

This clonotype was observed a handful of times. The rearrangement links TRBV5-6 to TRBJ2-1, with D tentatively TRBD1 (5 bases). V was pared by 0 bases and J by 2 bases, with 12 bases between. Germline-derived CDR1 and CDR2 are SGHDT and YYEEEE. CDR3 length: 16 amino acids. DNA of the CDR3: TGTGCCAGCAGCTTGGGTGCGGCAGGGACCTACAATGAGCAGTTCTTC. The encoded protein is CASSLGAAGTYNEQFF.

V gene TRBV30 combines with J gene TRBJ2-1; TRBD2 agrees at 11 bases. The CDR3 is made up of 15 amino acids. V gave up 4 bases and J gave up 4 bases; unmatched junction bases: 6. Germline CDR1 and CDR2: GTSNPN and SVGIG (reference sequence). The CDR3 sequence: CAWIPLAGEYNEQFF. The CDR3 coding sequence is TGTGCCTGGATCCCACTAGCGGGAGAGTACAATGAGCAGTTCTTC. The whole variable domain, remainder taken from reference TRBV30 and TRBJ2-1, is SQTIHQWPATLVQPVGSPLSLECTVEGTSNPNLYWYRQAAGRGLQLLFYSVGIGQISSEVPQNLSASRPQDRQFILSSKKLLLSDSGFYLCAWIPLAGEYNEQFFGPGTRLTVL.

V gene TRBV5-1 combines with J gene TRBJ1-6; possibly TRBD1 for D (6 bases). Germline assignment: CDR1 SGHRS and CDR2 YFSETQ. This CDR3 spans 14 amino acids. Trimming pared 3 bases from V and 8 bases from J, leaving 12 bases between. The CDR3 here is CASSSQGLDSPLHF. CDR3 nucleotides: TGCGCCAGCAGCTCCCAGGGGTTAGATTCACCCCTCCACTTT.

The genes are TRBV7-2 and TRBJ1-6; TRBD1 aligns across 8 bases. CDR3 length: 15 residues. Losses at the gene ends were 0 bases for V and 9 bases for J; bases not matched to a gene: 4. In germline, CDR1 is SGHTA, CDR2 FQGNSA. This chain's CDR3 is CASSLAQGAVSPLHF. The CDR3 DNA reads TGTGCCAGCAGCTTAGCGCAGGGGGCGGTTTCACCCCTCCACTTT.

This clonotype was seen more than once but under ten times. The chain joins TRBV27 to TRBJ1-3; TRBD1 might be the D (5 bases). Germline values: CDR1 MNHEY, CDR2 SMNVEV (reference sequence). Trimming cost V 5 bases and J 4 bases, with 12 bases left between them. This CDR3 has 14 residues. CDR3 bases: TGTGCCAGCAGTCGCGGAGGGGTGGGAAACACCATATATTTT. Translated: CASSRGGVGNTIYF.

This chain connects TRBV5-1 to TRBJ2-5; 7 positions agree with TRBD1. V lost 0 bases to trimming and J lost 3 bases; unmatched junction nucleotides: 2. CDR1 SGHRS and CDR2 YFSETQ come from the germline V gene. This CDR3 region has 14 residues. The CDR3 bases are TGCGCCAGCAGCTTGGACAGGGGAGAAGAGACCCAGTACTTC. This codes for CASSLDRGEETQYF.